Each of the 5 T cell receptor beta chains below was sequenced from the same sample in a study of CD8+CD57+ T cells in acquired aplastic anemia. Genomic DNA served as template for TCR beta VDJ and CDR3 profiling. MiXCR, run by TCRdb on the reads, gives a single entry per CDR3 protein. The sample lists a few hundred thousand distinct CDR3 sequences; around 32% were seen once. All sequencing subjects had displayed CD8+CD57+ cell expansion on flow cytometry. Sequencing was performed on sorted CD4+, CD8+, or CD8+CD57+ T cells (not recorded which) from PBMCs. The receptors derive from a human donor with aplastic anemia.

In its sample, this clonotype was seen a few times. V usage is TRBV10-3 and J usage is TRBJ2-5, with TRBD2 matching over 7 bases. The CDR3 runs 14 residues. V trimming: 10 bases; J trimming: 1 base; junction bases outside the gene matches: 9. Germline lookup yields CDR1 ENHRY and CDR2 SYGVKD. The CDR3, as DNA: TGTGCCAGCAGACTGGGGGGGACCCAAGAGACCCAGTACTTC. This gives the protein CASRLGGTQETQYF.

This clonotype was seen a few times. The V and J genes are TRBV9 and TRBJ2-7; D possibly corresponds to TRBD2 (6 bases). This CDR3 has 15 residues. Between the trimmed V and J ends, which lost 0 bases and 1 base, there was a span of 11 bases. Germline V gene lookup returns CDR1 SGDLS and CDR2 YYNGEE. CDR3 DNA: TGTGCCAGCAGCGTAGGCGGGGCAGGGTCCTACGAGCAGTACTTC. Translating it yields CASSVGGAGSYEQYF. The full variable domain, completed using reference TRBV9 and TRBJ2-7, is DSGVTQTPKHLITATGQRVTLRCSPRSGDLSVYWYQQSLDQGLQFLIQYYNGEERAKGNILERFSAQQFPDLHSELNLSSLELGDSALYFCASSVGGAGSYEQYFGPGTRLTVT.

The chain has TRBV19 and TRBJ2-1, with TRBD2 identical over 7 bases. V lost 5 bases to trimming and J lost 6 bases; unmatched junction nucleotides: 10. CDR3 size: 15 residues. Germline values: CDR1 LNHDA, CDR2 SQIVND (reference sequence). In DNA, the CDR3 is TGTGCCAGTAGTGCTACTGGCGGGAGAATCAATGAGCAGTTCTTC. Its translation: CASSATGGRINEQFF.

The J gene is TRBJ1-1, the V gene TRBV7-8; the match to TRBD1 covers 7 bases. Germline values: CDR1 SGHVS, CDR2 FQNEAQ. V lost 2 bases, J lost 4 bases, and 4 bases stayed unmatched. This CDR3 has 14 residues. The CDR3 nucleotides are TGTGCCAGCAGCTTAAGGGCAGGGGGCACTGAAGCTTTCTTT. Its protein product is CASSLRAGGTEAFF.

This clonotype was recorded many times. This chain links TRBV19 with TRBJ1-3; D not resolved. Germline CDR1 LNHDA, CDR2 SQIVND (reference sequence). The CDR3 has 12 amino acids. V was trimmed by 3 bases and J by 7 bases, leaving 7 bases between them. The CDR3 spells CASSIERNTIYF. CDR3 sequence (DNA): TGTGCCAGTAGTATTGAAAGGAACACCATATATTTT.